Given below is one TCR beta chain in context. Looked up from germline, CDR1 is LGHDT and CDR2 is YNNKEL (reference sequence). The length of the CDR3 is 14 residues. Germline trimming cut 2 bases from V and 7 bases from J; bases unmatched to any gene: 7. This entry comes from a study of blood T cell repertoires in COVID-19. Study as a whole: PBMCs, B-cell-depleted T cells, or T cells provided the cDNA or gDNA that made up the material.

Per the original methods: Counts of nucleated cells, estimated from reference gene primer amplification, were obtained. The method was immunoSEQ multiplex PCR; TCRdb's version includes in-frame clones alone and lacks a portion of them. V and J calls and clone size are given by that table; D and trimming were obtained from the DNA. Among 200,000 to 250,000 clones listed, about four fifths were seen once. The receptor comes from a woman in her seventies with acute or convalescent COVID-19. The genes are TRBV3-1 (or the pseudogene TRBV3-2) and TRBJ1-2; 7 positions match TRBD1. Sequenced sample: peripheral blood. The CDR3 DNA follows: TGTGCCAGCAGCCAACTGAGACAGGGAAGTGGCTACACCTTC. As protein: CASSQLRQGSGYTF.